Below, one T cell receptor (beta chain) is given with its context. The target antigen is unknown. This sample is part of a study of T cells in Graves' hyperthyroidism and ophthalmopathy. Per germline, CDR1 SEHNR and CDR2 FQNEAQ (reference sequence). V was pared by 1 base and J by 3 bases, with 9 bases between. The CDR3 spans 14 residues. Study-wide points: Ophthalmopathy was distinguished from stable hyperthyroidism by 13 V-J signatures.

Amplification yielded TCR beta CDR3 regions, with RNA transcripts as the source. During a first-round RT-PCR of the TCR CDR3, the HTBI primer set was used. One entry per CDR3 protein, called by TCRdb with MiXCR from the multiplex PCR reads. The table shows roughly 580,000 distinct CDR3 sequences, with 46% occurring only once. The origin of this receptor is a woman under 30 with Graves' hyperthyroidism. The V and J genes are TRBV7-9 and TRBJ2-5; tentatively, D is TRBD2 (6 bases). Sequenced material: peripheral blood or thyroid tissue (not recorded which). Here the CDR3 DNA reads TGTGCCAGCAGCTTAGGCGGCGGGAAAGAGACCCAGTACTTC. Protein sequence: CASSLGGGKETQYF. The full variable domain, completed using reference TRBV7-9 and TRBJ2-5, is DTGVSQNPRHKITKRGQNVTFRCDPISEHNRLYWYRQTLGQGPEFLTYFQNEAQLEKSRLLSDRFSAERPKGSFSTLEIQRTEQGDSAMYLCASSLGGGKETQYFGPGTRLLVL.